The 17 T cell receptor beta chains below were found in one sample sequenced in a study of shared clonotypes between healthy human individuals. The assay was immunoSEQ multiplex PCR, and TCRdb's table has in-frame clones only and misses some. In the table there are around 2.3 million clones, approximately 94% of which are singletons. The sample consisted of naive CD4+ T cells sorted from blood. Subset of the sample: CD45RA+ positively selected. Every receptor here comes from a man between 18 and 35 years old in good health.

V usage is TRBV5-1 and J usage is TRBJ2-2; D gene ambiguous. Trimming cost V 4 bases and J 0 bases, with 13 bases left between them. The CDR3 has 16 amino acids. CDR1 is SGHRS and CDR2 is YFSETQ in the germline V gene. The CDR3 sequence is CASSLVGSSNTGELFF. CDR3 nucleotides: TGCGCCAGCAGCCTGGTTGGCAGCTCGAACACCGGGGAGCTGTTTTTT.

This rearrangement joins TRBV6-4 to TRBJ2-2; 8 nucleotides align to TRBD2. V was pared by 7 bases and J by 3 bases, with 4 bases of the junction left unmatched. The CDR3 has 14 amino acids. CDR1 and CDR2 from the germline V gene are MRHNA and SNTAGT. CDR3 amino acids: CASKTSEHTGELFF. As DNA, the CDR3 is TGTGCCAGCAAGACTAGCGAACACACCGGGGAGCTGTTTTTT.

In DNA form, the CDR3 reads TGCGCCAGCAGGGCAGGGGACACCGGGGAGCTGTTTTTT. Protein product: CASRAGDTGELFF. The chain links TRBV5-1 to TRBJ2-2; TRBD1 is a possible D gene (6 bases). Looked up from germline, CDR1 is SGHRS and CDR2 is YFSETQ. V was clipped by 5 bases and J by 3 bases, with 8 bases between them. The CDR3 length is 13 residues.

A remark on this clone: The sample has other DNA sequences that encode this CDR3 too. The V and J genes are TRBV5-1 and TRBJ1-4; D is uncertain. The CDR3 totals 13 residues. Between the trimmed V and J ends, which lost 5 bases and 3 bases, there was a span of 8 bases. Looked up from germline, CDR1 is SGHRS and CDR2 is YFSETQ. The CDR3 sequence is CASSPAPNEKLFF. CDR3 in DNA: TGCGCCAGCAGTCCAGCTCCTAATGAAAAACTGTTTTTT. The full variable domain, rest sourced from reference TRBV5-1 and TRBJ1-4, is KAGVTQTPRYLIKTRGQQVTLSCSPISGHRSVSWYQQTPGQGLQFLFEYFSETQRNKGNFPGRFSGRQFSNSRSEMNVSTLELGDSALYLCASSPAPNEKLFFGSGTQLSVL.

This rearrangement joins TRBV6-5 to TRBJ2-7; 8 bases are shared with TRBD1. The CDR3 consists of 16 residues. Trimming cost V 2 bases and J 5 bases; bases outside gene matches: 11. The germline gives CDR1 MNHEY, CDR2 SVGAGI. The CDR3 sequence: CASSYAKPRGLNEQYF. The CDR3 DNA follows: TGTGCCAGCAGTTACGCCAAGCCCAGGGGGCTAAACGAGCAGTACTTC.

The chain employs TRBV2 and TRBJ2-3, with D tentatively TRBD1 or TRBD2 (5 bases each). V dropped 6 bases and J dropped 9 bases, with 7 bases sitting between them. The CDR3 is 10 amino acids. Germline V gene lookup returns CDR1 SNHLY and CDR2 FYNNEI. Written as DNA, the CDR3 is TGTGCCAGCAGCTGGGGGACGCAGTATTTT. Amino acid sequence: CASSWGTQYF.

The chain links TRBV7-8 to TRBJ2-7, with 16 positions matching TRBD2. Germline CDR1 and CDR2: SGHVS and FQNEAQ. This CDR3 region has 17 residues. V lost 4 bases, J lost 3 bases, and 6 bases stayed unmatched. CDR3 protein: CASSSTGLAGGLYEQYF. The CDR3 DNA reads TGTGCCAGCAGCTCCACGGGACTAGCGGGAGGGCTCTACGAGCAGTACTTC.

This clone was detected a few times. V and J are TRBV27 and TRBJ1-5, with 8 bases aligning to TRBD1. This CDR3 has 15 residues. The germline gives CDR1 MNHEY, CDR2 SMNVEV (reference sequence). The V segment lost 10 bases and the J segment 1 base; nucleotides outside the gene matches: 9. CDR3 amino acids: CATKSGQVSNQPQHF. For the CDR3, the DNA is TGTGCCACCAAATCGGGACAGGTCAGCAATCAGCCCCAGCATTTT.

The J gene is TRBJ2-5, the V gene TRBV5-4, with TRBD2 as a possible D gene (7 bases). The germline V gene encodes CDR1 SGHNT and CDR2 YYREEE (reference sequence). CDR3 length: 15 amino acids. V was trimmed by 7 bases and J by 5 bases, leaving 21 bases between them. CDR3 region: CASSMGGGGRETQYF. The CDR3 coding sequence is TGTGCCAGCTCCATGGGGGGGGGCGGTCGGGAGACCCAGTACTTC.

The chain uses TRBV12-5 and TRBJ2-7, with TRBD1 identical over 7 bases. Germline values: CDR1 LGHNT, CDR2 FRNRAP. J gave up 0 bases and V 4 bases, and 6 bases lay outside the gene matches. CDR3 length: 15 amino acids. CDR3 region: CASGSQDRSSYEQYF. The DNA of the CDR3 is TGTGCTAGTGGTTCTCAGGACAGGAGCTCCTACGAGCAGTACTTC.

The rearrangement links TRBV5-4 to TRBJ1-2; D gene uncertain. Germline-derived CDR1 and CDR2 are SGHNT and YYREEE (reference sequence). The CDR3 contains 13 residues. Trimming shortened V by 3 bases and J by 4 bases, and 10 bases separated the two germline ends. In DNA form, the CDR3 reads TGTGCCAGCAGCTCGGGAGCGACCTATGGCTACACCTTC. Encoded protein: CASSSGATYGYTF.

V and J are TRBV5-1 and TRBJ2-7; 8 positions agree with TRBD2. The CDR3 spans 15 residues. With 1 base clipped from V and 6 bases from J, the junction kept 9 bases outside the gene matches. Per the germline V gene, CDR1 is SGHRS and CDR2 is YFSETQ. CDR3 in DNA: TGCGCCAGCAGCTTGATGGGACTAGAGGAGGTCGAGCAGTACTTC. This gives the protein CASSLMGLEEVEQYF.

This chain's CDR3 is CAAFKGGNTEAFF. Written as DNA, the CDR3 is TGTGCCGCCTTCAAGGGCGGTAACACTGAAGCTTTCTTT. V is TRBV6-5 and J is TRBJ1-1; D is ambiguous. The CDR3 loop spans 13 amino acids. From germline, CDR1 is MNHEY and CDR2 SVGAGI. Between the trimmed V and J ends, which lost 11 bases and 2 bases, there was a span of 15 bases.

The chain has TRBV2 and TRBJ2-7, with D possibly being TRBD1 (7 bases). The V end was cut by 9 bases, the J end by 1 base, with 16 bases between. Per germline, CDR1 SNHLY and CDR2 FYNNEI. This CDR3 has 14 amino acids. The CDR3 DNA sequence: TGTGCCAGTAAGAATCAGGGGGGTTCCTACGAGCAGTACTTC. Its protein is CASKNQGGSYEQYF.

For the CDR3, the DNA is TGCAGTGCTTCGAGGAAAACTGAAGCTTTCTTT. Translation gives CSASRKTEAFF. The chain is built from TRBV20-1 and TRBJ1-1; no definite D call. Trimming stripped 5 bases from V and 5 bases from J, with 9 bases between. Germline assignment: CDR1 DFQATT and CDR2 SNEGSKA (reference sequence). The CDR3 covers 11 residues.

CDR3 in amino acids: CASSNRTGGQNEKLFF. In DNA, the CDR3 is TGTGCCAGCAGCAACCGAACAGGGGGACAGAATGAAAAACTGTTTTTT. V is TRBV13 and J is TRBJ1-4; 8 bases map to TRBD1. Trimming took 5 bases from V and 5 from J; bases not matched to a gene: 10. Germline lookup yields CDR1 PRHDT and CDR2 FYEKMQ (reference sequence). The CDR3 spans 16 residues.

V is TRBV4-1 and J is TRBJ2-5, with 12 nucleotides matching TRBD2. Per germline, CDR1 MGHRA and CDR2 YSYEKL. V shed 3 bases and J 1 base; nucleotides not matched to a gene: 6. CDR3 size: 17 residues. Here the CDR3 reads CASSHRLAGVGQETQYF. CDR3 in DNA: TGCGCCAGCAGCCACCGACTAGCGGGAGTGGGCCAAGAGACCCAGTACTTC.